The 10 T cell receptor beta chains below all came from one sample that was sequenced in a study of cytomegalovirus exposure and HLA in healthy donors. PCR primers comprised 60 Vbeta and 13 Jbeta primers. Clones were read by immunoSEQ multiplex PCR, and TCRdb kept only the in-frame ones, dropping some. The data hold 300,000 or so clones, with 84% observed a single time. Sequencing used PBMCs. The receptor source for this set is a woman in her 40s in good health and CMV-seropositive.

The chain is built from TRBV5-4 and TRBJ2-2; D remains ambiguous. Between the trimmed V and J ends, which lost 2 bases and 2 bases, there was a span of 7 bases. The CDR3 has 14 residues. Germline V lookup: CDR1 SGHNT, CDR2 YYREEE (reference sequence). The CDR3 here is CASSLGANTGELFF. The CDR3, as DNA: TGTGCCAGCAGCTTAGGAGCTAACACCGGGGAGCTGTTTTTT.

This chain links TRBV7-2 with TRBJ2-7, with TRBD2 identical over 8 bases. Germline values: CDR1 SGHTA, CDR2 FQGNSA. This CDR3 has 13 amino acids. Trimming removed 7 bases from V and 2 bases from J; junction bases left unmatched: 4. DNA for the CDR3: TGTGCCAGCACCCCGGGACTAGCCTACGAGCAGTACTTC. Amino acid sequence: CASTPGLAYEQYF.

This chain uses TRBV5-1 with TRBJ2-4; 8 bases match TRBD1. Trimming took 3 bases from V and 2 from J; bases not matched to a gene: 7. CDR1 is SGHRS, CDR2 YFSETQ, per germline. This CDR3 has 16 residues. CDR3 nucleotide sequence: TGCGCCAGCAGCTCAGGGGACAGGACGTCCAAAAACATTCAGTACTTC. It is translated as CASSSGDRTSKNIQYF.

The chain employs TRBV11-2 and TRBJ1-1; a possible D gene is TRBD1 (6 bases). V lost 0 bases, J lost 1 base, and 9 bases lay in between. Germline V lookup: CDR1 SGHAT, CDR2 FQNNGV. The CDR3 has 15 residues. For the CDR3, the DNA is TGTGCCAGCAGCTTAGACGCGGGGGCGAACACTGAAGCTTTCTTT. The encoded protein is CASSLDAGANTEAFF.

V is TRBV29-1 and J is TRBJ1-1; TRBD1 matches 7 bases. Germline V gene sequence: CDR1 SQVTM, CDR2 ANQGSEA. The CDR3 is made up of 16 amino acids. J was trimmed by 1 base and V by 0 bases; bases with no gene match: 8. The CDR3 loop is CSVEDRTGEWNTEAFF. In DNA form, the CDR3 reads TGCAGCGTTGAAGATCGAACAGGGGAGTGGAACACTGAAGCTTTCTTT.

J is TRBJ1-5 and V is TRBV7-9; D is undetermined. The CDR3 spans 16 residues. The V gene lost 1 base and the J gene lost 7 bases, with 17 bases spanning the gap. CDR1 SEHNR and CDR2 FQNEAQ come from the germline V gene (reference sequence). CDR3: CASSLGGGGSEQPQHF. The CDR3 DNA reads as TGTGCCAGCAGCTTAGGGGGAGGAGGGTCAGAGCAGCCCCAGCATTTT.

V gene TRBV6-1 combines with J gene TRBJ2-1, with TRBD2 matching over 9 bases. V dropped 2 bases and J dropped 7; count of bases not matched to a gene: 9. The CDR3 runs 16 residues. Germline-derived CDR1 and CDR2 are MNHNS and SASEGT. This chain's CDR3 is CASSEYSSGSGNEQFF. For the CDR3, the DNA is TGTGCCAGCAGTGAATATAGTAGCGGGAGTGGGAATGAGCAGTTCTTC.

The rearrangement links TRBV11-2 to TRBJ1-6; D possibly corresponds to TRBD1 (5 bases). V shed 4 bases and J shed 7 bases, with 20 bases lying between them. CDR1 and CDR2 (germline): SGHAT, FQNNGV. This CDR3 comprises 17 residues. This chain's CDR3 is CASSSRGTPGGNSPLHF. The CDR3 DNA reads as TGTGCCAGCAGCTCACGGGGCACCCCGGGAGGGAATTCACCCCTCCACTTT. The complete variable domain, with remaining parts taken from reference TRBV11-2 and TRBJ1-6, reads EAGVAQSPRYKIIEKRQSVAFWCNPISGHATLYWYQQILGQGPKLLIQFQNNGVVDDSQLPKDRFSAERLKGVDSTLKIQPAKLEDSAVYLCASSSRGTPGGNSPLHFGNGTRLTVT.

The DNA for the CDR3 is TGTGCCAGTAAGGGGTCAAGCTCCTACAATGAGCAGTTCTTC. It codes for CASKGSSSYNEQFF. This chain connects TRBV19 to TRBJ2-1; a possible D gene is TRBD1 (5 bases). V was pared by 7 bases and J by 0 bases, with 10 bases between. The germline CDR1 and CDR2 sequences are LNHDA and SQIVND (reference sequence). This CDR3 has 14 residues.

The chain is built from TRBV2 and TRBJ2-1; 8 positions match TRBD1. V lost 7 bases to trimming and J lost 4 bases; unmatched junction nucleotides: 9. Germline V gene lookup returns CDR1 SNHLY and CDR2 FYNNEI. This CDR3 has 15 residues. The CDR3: CASKSRQGMYNEQFF. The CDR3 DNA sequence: TGTGCCAGCAAATCGAGACAGGGGATGTACAATGAGCAGTTCTTC.